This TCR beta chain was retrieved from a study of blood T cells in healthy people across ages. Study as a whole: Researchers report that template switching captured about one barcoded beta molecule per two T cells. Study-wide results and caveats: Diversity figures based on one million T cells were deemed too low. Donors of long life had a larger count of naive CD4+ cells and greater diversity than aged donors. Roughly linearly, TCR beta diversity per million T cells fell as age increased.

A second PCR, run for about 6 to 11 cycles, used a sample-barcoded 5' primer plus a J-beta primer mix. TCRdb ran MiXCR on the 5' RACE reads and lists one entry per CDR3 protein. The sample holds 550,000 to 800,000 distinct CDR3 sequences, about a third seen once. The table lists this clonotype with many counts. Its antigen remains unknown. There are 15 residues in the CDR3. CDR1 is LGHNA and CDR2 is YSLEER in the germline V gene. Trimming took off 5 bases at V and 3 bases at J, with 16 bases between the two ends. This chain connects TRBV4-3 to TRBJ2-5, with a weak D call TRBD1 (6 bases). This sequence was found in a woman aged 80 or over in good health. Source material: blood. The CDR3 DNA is TGCGCCAGCAGCTCGATCTGGGGGCAAAAAGAGACCCAGTACTTC. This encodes CASSSIWGQKETQYF.